Reported below is one TCR beta chain. This clonotype was observed a handful of times. The specificity of this receptor is unknown. With a far larger clone one base away, a read error is the likely cause. This sample is drawn from a study of regulatory T cells in long-lasting Graves disease (dated by TCRdb to the early 2020s). Broadly, across the study: In the newly diagnosed Graves' disease group, patients had been taking antithyroid drugs for less than 3 months. This study used TCR sequencing and RNA sequencing of peripheral blood to compare persistent Graves' disease patients against newly diagnosed Graves' disease patients. A total of around 33 samples were covered by TCR sequencing, comprising approximately 13 persistent and around 20 newly diagnosed Graves' disease patients. The study was registered as a clinical trial and conducted in China.

Including cysteine and phenylalanine, the CDR3 has 15 amino acids. Only the CDR3 DNA is retained, 45 bases long and in frame from the first base. The germline V gene gives CDR1 as SGHDT and CDR2 as YYEEEE. Libraries were built with multiplex PCR. TCRdb lists the instrument as Illumina HiSeq 4000. To build TCR beta libraries, CDR3 regions were amplified by Arm-PCR using iRepertoire HTBI primers. PCR products were gel purified before sequencing. The paper's processing steps were these. Gene usage analysis of CDR3 amino acid clonotypes used the roughly 62 TRBV and about 15 TRBJ segments found across samples. Filtered high-quality paired reads were merged into contigs using COPE and FqMerger. BLAST was used to align contigs to the IMGT TRBV, TRBD and TRBJ reference genes, and CDR3 was defined following IMGT. Any clonotype with a frequency above 0.1% was counted as a highly expanded clone. Shannon entropy served as the measure of repertoire diversity, while the Gini coefficient captured V-J evenness. Public clonotypes were defined as clonotypes shared by more than one individual. The public reads were reanalyzed by TCRdb: fastp trimming at Q25, MiXCR alignment, in-frame beta chains only. CDR3 protein sequences are deduplicated, and each keeps its most common genes and DNA. The V and J calls and clone size are TCRdb's, not the authors'. Recorded for this sample are 440,000 or so distinct CDR3 sequences; 14% to 15% of them occurred a single time. Clones ranked in the top ten supply roughly 17% of the sample.

Study-wide findings and limitations: Persistent disease showed preferential use of TRBV28, TRBJ1-2 and TRBJ2-5, whereas newly diagnosed disease favored TRBV20-1 and TRBJ2-1. Lower TCR Shannon entropy and fewer highly expanded clones were observed in persistent Graves' disease patients than in newly diagnosed patients, which suggested clonal expansion. The authors noted that the small sample size was a limitation that may lower accuracy. Sequencing and analysis were restricted to the TCR beta chain. The study examined only peripheral blood because the primary lesion, thyroid tissue, could not be accessed. Persistent patients shared more public clonotypes among themselves (around 3,000) than newly diagnosed patients did (approximately 870).

The intended sense of this specimen's time point label: newly diagnosed GD, antithyroid drugs for less than 3 months. For both TCR sequencing and RNA sequencing, RNA was extracted from PBMCs in TRIzol. The diagnosis of Graves' disease followed American Thyroid Association guidelines. Recruitment of patients was carried out at an endocrinology department in Xi'an, China. Each patient gave about 9.1 milliliters of peripheral blood, collected in an EDTA anticoagulant tube. Ficoll Paque Plus density gradient separation was used to isolate PBMCs, and no further T cell sorting was performed. An Agilent 2100 Bioanalyzer and agarose gel were used to assess RNA quality, and a NanoDrop 2000 was used to measure RNA concentration. The same sample was also used in a study of T cells in Graves' hyperthyroidism and ophthalmopathy. Per the second study: Stable Graves' hyperthyroidism was defined as no progression to ophthalmopathy during 18 months of follow-up. Hyperthyroidism patients were aged 18 to 65 years and newly diagnosed, with disease duration of less than 2 months. The study excluded patients with uncontrolled infections, other autoimmune diseases, pregnancy or lactation. Clinical symptoms, serum thyroxine and TRAb, thyroid ultrasound, and orbital computed tomography formed the basis for the diagnoses. The first round of RT-PCR for the TCR CDR3 was performed with the HTBI primer set and the Qiagen OneStep RT-PCR kit. Most expanded thyroid clonotypes (frequency above 0.001) were also detected in blood, a finding suggesting that blood repertoires may reflect thyroid immune responses. A model built on a 13 V-J signature distinguished ophthalmopathy from stable hyperthyroidism, reaching around 87% sensitivity and around 81% specificity in cross-validation and 80%/75% in testing. In validation, progression to ophthalmopathy was predicted by the model with roughly 71% sensitivity and approximately 78% specificity, a median of about 6.4 months before onset. To identify TCR V-J signatures that set the groups apart, the researchers used a discovery cohort of about a hundred patients, made up of about 44 with Graves' ophthalmopathy and some 55 with stable Graves' hyperthyroidism. Whether ophthalmopathy could be predicted prospectively was tested in an independent validation cohort made up of roughly 19 hyperthyroidism patients plus 17 patients who later progressed to ophthalmopathy. The 80 to 100 discovery patients were randomly divided into training and test sets at a 7:3 ratio. In roughly six Graves' hyperthyroidism patients, the study also compared T-cell repertoires from thyroid tissue with T-cell repertoires from blood. After sampling, hyperthyroidism patients received methimazole starting at 30 mg daily, and ophthalmopathy patients received high-dose intravenous methylprednisolone. Libraries were constructed in a second round of multiplex PCR, after which size selection and purification were performed. Paired-end sequencing of the libraries was performed with 100 bp reads on an Illumina HiSeq2000. Raw data were processed with SOAPnuke, discarding reads with adapters, uncalled bases, mean Phred below 15, or no exact constant-primer or identifier match. High-quality paired reads were merged using COPE v1.2.5, and each unique nucleotide sequence was defined as a clonotype. MiTCR v1.1 was used to align the clonotypes against IMGT TRBV, TRBD and TRBJ reference segments. The analysis included only V-J combinations with a frequency above 0.0001, which together covered roughly 99% of the repertoires. The TCS score was defined as F50 (clonal expansion) divided by E x V (chaos), with BLOSUM62-based TCRdist calculated between CDR3 peptides within each V-J. Welch's t-statistics and random forest reduced roughly 540 V-J features to fewer than 15, which were used in a naive Bayes classifier (R e1071). Sample size was not statistically predetermined, and investigators were not blinded to group allocation. The paper reports TCR Vbeta CDR3 sequencing of roughly 140 peripheral blood samples: 43 ophthalmopathy, under 80 hyperthyroidism and around 17 progressor patients.

The sequences come from peripheral blood mononuclear cells (PBMCs), collected at new diagnosis, from a patient treated with antithyroid drugs. The receptor was derived from a woman aged 30 to 39 with Graves disease. Donor details come from another sample of the same person, matched by shared clones. The sequence joins TRBV5-6 to TRBJ2-5, and 7 junction bases match TRBD2. The DNA sequence is as follows: TGTGCCAGCAGCTTAACAGCGGGGCGACGGGAGACCCAGCACTTC. Translated, it gives CASSLTAGRRETQHF. Full variable domain (CDR3 extended with the reference TRBV5-6 and TRBJ2-5 proteins): DAGVTQSPTHLIKTRGQQVTLRCSPKSGHDTVSWYQQALGQGPQFIFQYYEEEERQRGNFPDRFSGHQFPNYSSELNVNALLLGDSALYLCASSLTAGRRETQHFGPGTRLLVL.